The 27 T cell receptor beta chains in this list originate from one sample, sequenced in a study of human T cells and chemical hapten exposure. Noted time point: patch test 1, 2 weeks after DPC sensitization. Treatment in this sample: therapeutic diphenylcyclopropenone sensitization with weekly scalp DPC. MiXCR, applied by TCRdb to the RACE reads, yields one record per CDR3 protein. The sample consists of around 340,000 distinct CDR3 sequences, under 8% of them appearing once. Sequences were derived from whole blood, sampled in connection with sensitization to the hapten diphenylcyclopropenone (DPC). The source is a woman aged 18-29 years with alopecia areata. Some clones in this sample may be carry-over from other donors' samples.

This clonotype has ten or more counts. V and J are TRBV29-1 and TRBJ2-1, with no clear D. The CDR3 runs 11 residues. The germline CDR1 and CDR2 sequences are SQVTM and ANQGSEA. Trimming removed 6 bases from V and 3 bases from J, with 6 bases in between. Here the CDR3 DNA reads TGCAGCGTGACCCTCTACAATGAGCAGTTCTTC. Protein sequence: CSVTLYNEQFF.

This clonotype was counted only a few times. The chain uses TRBV5-4 and TRBJ2-5; TRBD2 matches 10 bases. The V gene's germline CDR1 is SGHNT and CDR2 YYREEE (reference sequence). This CDR3 has 18 amino acids. The V and J ends lost 4 bases and 0 bases, in that order; junction bases with no gene match: 12. The CDR3 bases are TGTGCCAGCAGCCGAAGAACTAGCGGGGTCGGGTACCAAGAGACCCAGTACTTC. Translation gives CASSRRTSGVGYQETQYF.

The J gene is TRBJ1-5, the V gene TRBV5-4; D remains ambiguous. This CDR3 contains 15 residues. The germline CDR1 and CDR2 sequences are SGHNT and YYREEE (reference sequence). The ends were cut back, 1 base at V and 5 bases at J, with 13 bases in the middle. The CDR3 nucleotides are TGTGCCAGCAGCTTGAGGAGGGTTTGGGATCAGCCCCAGCATTTT. This sequence encodes CASSLRRVWDQPQHF.

This clonotype was seen at least ten times. The chain has TRBV7-9 and TRBJ2-1, with 7 positions matching TRBD1. V dropped 5 bases and J dropped 8; count of bases not matched to a gene: 9. From germline, CDR1 is SEHNR and CDR2 FQNEAQ (reference sequence). The CDR3 is 14 residues long. The DNA for the CDR3 is TGTGCCAGCAGCCCTTGGACAGGCTGGGATGAGCAGTTCTTC. Translation: CASSPWTGWDEQFF.

This clonotype was seen more than once but under ten times. The chain combines TRBV12-3 or TRBV12-4 with TRBJ2-5, with 7 bases identical to TRBD2. The CDR3 is 18 residues long. Trimming removed 6 bases from V and 4 bases from J; junction bases left unmatched: 20. DNA of the CDR3: TGTGCCAGCAGGAGTGGGGGTCGACTAGGCGGGGGAGTAGAGACCCAGTACTTC. It translates to CASRSGGRLGGGVETQYF.

V gene TRBV20-1 combines with J gene TRBJ1-1; no clear D. Germline loops: CDR1 DFQATT, CDR2 SNEGSKA (reference sequence). This CDR3 is 12 amino acids long. V was clipped by 5 bases and J by 4 bases, with 11 bases between them. Here the CDR3 reads CSAVPGFTEAFF. The CDR3 coding sequence is TGCAGTGCTGTCCCGGGTTTCACTGAAGCTTTCTTT.

This clonotype was counted only a few times. The J gene is TRBJ1-1, the V gene TRBV6-2 or TRBV6-3; D is unclear. V lost 8 bases, J lost 1 base, and 8 bases lay in between. This CDR3 has 12 residues. Germline CDR1 is MNHEY and CDR2 is SVGEGT. The CDR3 here is CASAGRNTEAFF. As DNA, the CDR3 is TGTGCCAGCGCCGGGAGGAACACTGAAGCTTTCTTT.

This clonotype showed up many times. The chain joins TRBV6-1 to TRBJ2-3, with a tentative D call TRBD2 (7 bases). Trimming removed 3 bases at V and 4 bases at J, with 8 bases between. Looked up from germline, CDR1 is MNHNS and CDR2 is SASEGT. The CDR3 is 13 amino acids. In nucleotides, the CDR3 is TGTGCCAGCAGTGACGGGGGGCCAGATACGCAGTATTTT. Its protein is CASSDGGPDTQYF.

The V and J genes are TRBV19 and TRBJ2-7, with D possibly being TRBD1 or TRBD2 (6 bases each). Germline V gives CDR1 LNHDA, CDR2 SQIVND (reference sequence). With 10 bases removed from V and 5 bases from J, the gap between germline ends came to 15 bases. This CDR3 contains 12 residues. The CDR3 DNA is TGTGCCACGGGGGCAGGGCTCCACGAGCAGTACTTC. This translates into CATGAGLHEQYF.

This clonotype was picked up a small number of times. The rearrangement uses TRBV10-3 and TRBJ1-1, with TRBD1 matching 8 bases. The V gene's germline CDR1 is ENHRY and CDR2 SYGVKD. The CDR3 length is 14 residues. The junction had 5 bases not matched to a gene; V was cut back by 6 bases and J by 2 bases. The CDR3 DNA is TGTGCCATCAGGGACGACAGGGGCAACACTGAAGCTTTCTTT. Protein product: CAIRDDRGNTEAFF.

This clonotype was found a few times. The J gene is TRBJ2-3, the V gene TRBV29-1, with 9 bases that match TRBD2. The V and J ends lost 1 base and 2 bases, in that order; junction bases with no gene match: 4. There are 15 residues in the CDR3. Germline assignment: CDR1 SQVTM and CDR2 ANQGSEA. The CDR3 reads CSVEGSGGSTDTQYF. For the CDR3, the DNA is TGCAGCGTTGAAGGGAGCGGGGGGTCCACAGATACGCAGTATTTT.

The CDR3 reads CASSPQSGAPKAFF. The CDR3, as DNA: TGTGCCAGCTCCCCCCAAAGTGGAGCGCCGAAGGCTTTCTTT. The chain employs TRBV18 and TRBJ1-1; D ambiguous. V gave up 6 bases and J gave up 11 bases, with 22 bases separating them. Germline V lookup: CDR1 KGHSH, CDR2 LQKENI. The CDR3 is 14 amino acids.

This clonotype was observed a handful of times. The J gene is TRBJ1-1, the V gene TRBV5-4; D is uncertain. The CDR3 loop spans 13 amino acids. V dropped 4 bases and J dropped 1 base, with 8 bases sitting between them. The germline gives CDR1 SGHNT, CDR2 YYREEE (reference sequence). The CDR3 protein is CASSRSKNTEAFF. CDR3 coding DNA: TGTGCCAGCAGCCGTTCAAAGAACACTGAAGCTTTCTTT.

This clonotype was found many times. This chain uses TRBV20-1 with TRBJ1-5; perhaps TRBD1 as D (6 bases). V was shortened by 2 bases and J by 5 bases, with 16 bases between the two germline ends. The CDR3 runs to 15 residues. Germline loops: CDR1 DFQATT, CDR2 SNEGSKA (reference sequence). DNA of the CDR3: TGCAGTGCTAGACCCTGGGGGGCAGGGGATCAGCCCCAGCATTTT. Protein: CSARPWGAGDQPQHF.

In this sample, this clonotype turned up a few times. CDR3 in amino acids: CASSLSQNNSPLHF. The CDR3 coding sequence is TGTGCCAGCAGTTTGTCGCAGAATAATTCACCCCTCCACTTT. V and J are TRBV12-3 or TRBV12-4 and TRBJ1-6, with D uncertain. There are 14 residues in the CDR3. Trimming took 3 bases from V and 5 from J, leaving 8 bases between them.

This chain uses TRBV12-3 or TRBV12-4 with TRBJ2-3; 8 positions agree with TRBD2. V lost 3 bases and J lost 5; bases outside the gene matches: 16. The CDR3 has 18 residues. The CDR3 bases are TGTGCCAGCAGTTTGGGGCTAGCGGGCCCCCGGGGGAAAGATACGCAGTATTTT. Its protein is CASSLGLAGPRGKDTQYF.

This clonotype has a handful of counts. The chain is built from TRBV19 and TRBJ2-2, with a possible D match to TRBD1 (5 bases). Germline V lookup: CDR1 LNHDA, CDR2 SQIVND (reference sequence). There are 12 residues in the CDR3. CDR3 DNA sequence: TGTGTAGCAGGGCGGAACACCGGGGAGCTGTTTTTT. Amino acid sequence: CVAGRNTGELFF.

This clonotype came up a few times. This chain links TRBV7-6 with TRBJ2-3; unclear D gene. The V end was cut by 0 bases, the J end by 4 bases, with 11 bases between. Germline lookup yields CDR1 SGHVS and CDR2 FNYEAQ. The CDR3 has 15 residues. CDR3 loop: CASSLAGPLADTQYF. The CDR3 nucleotides are TGTGCCAGCAGCTTAGCTGGGCCCCTGGCAGATACGCAGTATTTT.

This clonotype was recorded a few times. V and J are TRBV18 and TRBJ1-4; unclear D gene. The germline CDR1 and CDR2 sequences are KGHSH and LQKENI. The CDR3 spans 17 residues. Deletions cut 3 bases from V and 0 bases from J, with 14 bases between. Here the CDR3 DNA reads TGTGCCAGCTCACCCATCAGAAACCCAGCAACTAATGAAAAACTGTTTTTT. The encoded protein is CASSPIRNPATNEKLFF.

At least ten counts were recorded for this clonotype. V usage is TRBV6-4 and J usage is TRBJ2-3; 10 bases are a match to TRBD2. Germline CDR1 MRHNA, CDR2 SNTAGT. This CDR3 has 16 residues. V shed 4 bases, J shed 4 bases, and the junction held 8 bases outside the gene matches. CDR3: CASSATSGEKADTQYF. The CDR3 nucleotides read TGTGCCAGCAGTGCTACTAGCGGGGAAAAAGCAGATACGCAGTATTTT.

This clonotype was seen many times. The CDR3 is CATGVSGSAYNEQFF. CDR3 DNA sequence: TGTGCCACCGGCGTATCAGGGTCGGCGTACAATGAGCAGTTCTTC. This chain connects TRBV24-1 to TRBJ2-1; D is perhaps TRBD1 (5 bases). There are 15 residues in the CDR3. Germline V gives CDR1 KGHDR, CDR2 SFDVKD. Trimming cost V 9 bases and J 4 bases, with 18 bases left between them.

The sample holds many counts of this clonotype. The rearrangement links TRBV5-4 to TRBJ1-1; the D gene is possibly TRBD1 (5 bases). Trimming left V 5 bases short and J 3 bases short, with 11 bases between. The CDR3 totals 13 residues. Germline V gene lookup returns CDR1 SGHNT and CDR2 YYREEE (reference sequence). Here the CDR3 reads CASRWGGDTEAFF. The CDR3, as DNA: TGTGCCAGCAGGTGGGGGGGTGACACTGAAGCTTTCTTT.

In this sample, this clonotype turned up a few times. The chain recombines TRBV28 with TRBJ2-7, with no clear D. Germline CDR1 reads MDHEN; CDR2 reads SYDVKM. The V gene lost 1 base and the J gene lost 6 bases, with 13 bases spanning the gap. CDR3 length equals 14 residues. CDR3 protein: CASSLFRLLPEQYF. CDR3 coding DNA: TGTGCCAGCAGTTTATTCAGACTCCTCCCCGAGCAGTACTTC.

This clonotype was counted at least ten times. This rearrangement joins TRBV2 to TRBJ2-3, with TRBD1 matching 12 bases. There are 18 residues in the CDR3. Per germline, CDR1 SNHLY and CDR2 FYNNEI. V shed 0 bases, J shed 5 bases, and the junction held 9 bases outside the gene matches. CDR3 bases: TGTGCCAGCAGTGAAGCGCCAAGGGACAGGGGGCTTGAAGATACGCAGTATTTT. Translated, it gives CASSEAPRDRGLEDTQYF.

The rearrangement joins TRBV7-9 to TRBJ1-1; D remains ambiguous. V was cut by 5 bases and J by 7 bases, with 8 bases left in between. This CDR3 is built from 11 residues. Germline CDR1 is SEHNR and CDR2 is FQNEAQ (reference sequence). CDR3: CASSTTDEAFF. The DNA of the CDR3 is TGTGCCAGCAGCACAACGGATGAAGCTTTCTTT. The whole variable domain, remainder taken from reference TRBV7-9 and TRBJ1-1, is DTGVSQNPRHKITKRGQNVTFRCDPISEHNRLYWYRQTLGQGPEFLTYFQNEAQLEKSRLLSDRFSAERPKGSFSTLEIQRTEQGDSAMYLCASSTTDEAFFGQGTRLTVV.

There are a few counts of this clonotype. This chain links TRBV6-2 or TRBV6-3 with TRBJ1-2, with TRBD1 matching over 7 bases. This CDR3 spans 15 amino acids. V dropped 6 bases and J dropped 3; count of bases not matched to a gene: 10. Germline CDR1 MNHEY, CDR2 SVGEGT. The CDR3 bases are TGTGCCAGCAGGAAGGTACAGGGGAACTACTATGGCTACACCTTC. Amino acids: CASRKVQGNYYGYTF.

Only a few counts were recorded for this clonotype. J is TRBJ1-2 and V is TRBV15; D remains unclear. Germline V gene lookup returns CDR1 LNHNV and CDR2 YYDKDF (reference sequence). Deletions cut 5 bases from V and 9 bases from J, with 10 bases between. The CDR3 consists of 11 residues. CDR3 region: CATSRLRSYTF. CDR3 nucleotides: TGTGCCACCAGCCGGCTCCGGAGCTACACCTTC.